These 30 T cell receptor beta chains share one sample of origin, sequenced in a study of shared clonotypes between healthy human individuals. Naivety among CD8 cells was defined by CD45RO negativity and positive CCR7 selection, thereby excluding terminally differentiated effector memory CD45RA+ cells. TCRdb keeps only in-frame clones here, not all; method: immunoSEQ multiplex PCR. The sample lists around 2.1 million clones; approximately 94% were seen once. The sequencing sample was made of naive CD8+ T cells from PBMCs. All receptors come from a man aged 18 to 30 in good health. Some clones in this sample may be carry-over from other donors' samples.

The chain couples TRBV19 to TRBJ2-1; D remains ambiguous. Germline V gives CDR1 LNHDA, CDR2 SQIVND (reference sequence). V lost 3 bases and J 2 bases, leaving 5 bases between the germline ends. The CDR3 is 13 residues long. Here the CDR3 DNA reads TGTGCCAGTAGTATGACACCCTACAATGAGCAGTTCTTC. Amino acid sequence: CASSMTPYNEQFF.

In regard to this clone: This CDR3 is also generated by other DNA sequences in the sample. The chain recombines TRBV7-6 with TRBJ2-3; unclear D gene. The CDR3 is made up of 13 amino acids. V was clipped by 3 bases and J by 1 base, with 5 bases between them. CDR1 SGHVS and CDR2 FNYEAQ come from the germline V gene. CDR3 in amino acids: CASSLDRTDTQYF. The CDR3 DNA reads TGTGCCAGCAGCTTGGACCGCACAGATACGCAGTATTTT.

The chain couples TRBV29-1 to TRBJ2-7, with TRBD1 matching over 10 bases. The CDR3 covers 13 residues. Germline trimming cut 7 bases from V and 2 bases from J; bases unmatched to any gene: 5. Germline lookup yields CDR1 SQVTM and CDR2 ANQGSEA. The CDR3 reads CSAGQGPPYEQYF. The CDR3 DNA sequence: TGCAGCGCGGGACAGGGGCCTCCCTACGAGCAGTACTTC.

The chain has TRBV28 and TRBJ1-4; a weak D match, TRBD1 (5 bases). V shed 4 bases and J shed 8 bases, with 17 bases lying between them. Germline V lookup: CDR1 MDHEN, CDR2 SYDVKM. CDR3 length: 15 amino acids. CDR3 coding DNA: TGTGCCAGCAGTTCGGGACTCAGGGAATACGAAAAACTGTTTTTT. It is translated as CASSSGLREYEKLFF.

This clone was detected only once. The CDR3 loop reads CASRRLGDYEQYF. The CDR3 nucleotides are TGTGCCAGCAGGAGATTAGGAGACTACGAGCAGTACTTC. The rearrangement joins TRBV28 to TRBJ2-7; D ambiguous. CDR3 length: 13 amino acids. Germline V gene sequence: CDR1 MDHEN, CDR2 SYDVKM. V was clipped by 6 bases and J by 3 bases, with 12 bases between them.

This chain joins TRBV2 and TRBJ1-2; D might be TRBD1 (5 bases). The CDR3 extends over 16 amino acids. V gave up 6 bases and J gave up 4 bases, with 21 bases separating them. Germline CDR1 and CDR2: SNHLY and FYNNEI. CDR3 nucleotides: TGTGCCAGCAGGGCGGACGGGACCGAAATTTCCTATGGCTACACCTTC. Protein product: CASRADGTEISYGYTF.

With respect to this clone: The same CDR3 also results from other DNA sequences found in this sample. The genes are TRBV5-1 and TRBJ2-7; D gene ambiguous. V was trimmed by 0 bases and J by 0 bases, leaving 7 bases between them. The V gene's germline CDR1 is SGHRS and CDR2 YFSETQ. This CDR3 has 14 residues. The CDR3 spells CASSLGGFSYEQYF. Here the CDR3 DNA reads TGCGCCAGCAGCTTGGGCGGTTTCTCCTACGAGCAGTACTTC. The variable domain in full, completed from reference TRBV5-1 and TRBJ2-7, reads KAGVTQTPRYLIKTRGQQVTLSCSPISGHRSVSWYQQTPGQGLQFLFEYFSETQRNKGNFPGRFSGRQFSNSRSEMNVSTLELGDSALYLCASSLGGFSYEQYFGPGTRLTVT.

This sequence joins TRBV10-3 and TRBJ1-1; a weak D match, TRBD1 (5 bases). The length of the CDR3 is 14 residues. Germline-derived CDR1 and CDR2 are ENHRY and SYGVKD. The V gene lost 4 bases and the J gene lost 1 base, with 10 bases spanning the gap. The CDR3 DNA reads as TGTGCCATCAGTGGTGGGGGAGGGAACACTGAAGCTTTCTTT. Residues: CAISGGGGNTEAFF.

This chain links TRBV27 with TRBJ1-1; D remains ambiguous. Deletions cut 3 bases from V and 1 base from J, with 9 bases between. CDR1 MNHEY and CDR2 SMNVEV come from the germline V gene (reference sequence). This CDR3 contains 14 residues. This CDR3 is CASSFGEGNTEAFF. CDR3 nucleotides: TGTGCCAGCAGTTTTGGGGAGGGGAACACTGAAGCTTTCTTT.

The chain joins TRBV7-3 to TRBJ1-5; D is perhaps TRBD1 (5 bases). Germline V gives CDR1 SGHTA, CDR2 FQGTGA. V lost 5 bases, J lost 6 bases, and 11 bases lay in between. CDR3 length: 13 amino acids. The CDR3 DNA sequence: TGTGCCAGCAGCCCGAAAGGGGTTCAGCCCCAGCATTTT. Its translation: CASSPKGVQPQHF.

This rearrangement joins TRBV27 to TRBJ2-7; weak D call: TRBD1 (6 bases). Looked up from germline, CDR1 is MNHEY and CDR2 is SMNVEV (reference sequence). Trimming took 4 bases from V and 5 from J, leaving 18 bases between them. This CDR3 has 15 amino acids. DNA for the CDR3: TGTGCCAGCAGTTCGAATTCAGGGACACGCCACGAGCAGTACTTC. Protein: CASSSNSGTRHEQYF.

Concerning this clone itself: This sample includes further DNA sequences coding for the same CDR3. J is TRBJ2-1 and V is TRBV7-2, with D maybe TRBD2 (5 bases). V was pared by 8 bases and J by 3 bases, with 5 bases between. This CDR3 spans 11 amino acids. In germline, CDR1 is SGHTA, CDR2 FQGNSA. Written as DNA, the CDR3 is TGTGCCAGCCGGGACTACAATGAGCAGTTCTTC. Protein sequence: CASRDYNEQFF.

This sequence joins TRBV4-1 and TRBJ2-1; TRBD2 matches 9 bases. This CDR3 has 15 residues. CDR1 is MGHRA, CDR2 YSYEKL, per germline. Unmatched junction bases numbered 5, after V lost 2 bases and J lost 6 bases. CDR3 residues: CASSQPTSGLNEQFF. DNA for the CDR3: TGCGCCAGCAGCCAACCAACTAGCGGGCTCAATGAGCAGTTCTTC.

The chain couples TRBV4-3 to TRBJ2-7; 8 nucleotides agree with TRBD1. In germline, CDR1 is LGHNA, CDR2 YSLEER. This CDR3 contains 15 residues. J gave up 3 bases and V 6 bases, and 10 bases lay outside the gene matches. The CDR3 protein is CASSQGASAGYEQYF. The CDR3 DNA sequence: TGCGCCAGCAGTCAGGGGGCCTCGGCGGGCTACGAGCAGTACTTC.

This CDR3 reads CAWSPLTSYNEQFF. DNA for the CDR3: TGTGCCTGGAGTCCCTTAACTTCCTACAATGAGCAGTTCTTC. The chain combines TRBV30 with TRBJ2-1; D is unresolved. Germline V lookup: CDR1 GTSNPN, CDR2 SVGIG (reference sequence). The V end lost 2 bases, the J end lost 1 base, and 9 bases lay between the germline ends. CDR3 length equals 14 residues.

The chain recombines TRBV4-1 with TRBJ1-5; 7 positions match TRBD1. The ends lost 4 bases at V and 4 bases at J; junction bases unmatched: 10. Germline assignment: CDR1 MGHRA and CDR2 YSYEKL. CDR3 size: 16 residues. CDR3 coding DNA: TGCGCCAGCAGCCTTGGGGAGGGGGCGACGAATCAGCCCCAGCATTTT. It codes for CASSLGEGATNQPQHF.

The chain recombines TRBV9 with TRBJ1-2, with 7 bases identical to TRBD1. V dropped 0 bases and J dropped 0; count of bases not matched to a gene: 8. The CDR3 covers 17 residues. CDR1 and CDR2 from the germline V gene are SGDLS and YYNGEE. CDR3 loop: CASSVGGGTAPNYGYTF. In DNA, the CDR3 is TGTGCCAGCAGCGTAGGAGGGGGGACAGCTCCTAACTATGGCTACACCTTC.

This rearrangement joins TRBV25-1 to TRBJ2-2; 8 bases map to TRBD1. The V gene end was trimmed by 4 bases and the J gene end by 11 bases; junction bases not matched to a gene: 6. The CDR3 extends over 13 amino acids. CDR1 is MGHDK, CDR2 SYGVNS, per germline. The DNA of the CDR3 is TGTGCCAGCAGTGGGGTGGCAGGGGGCGAGCTGTTTTTT. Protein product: CASSGVAGGELFF.

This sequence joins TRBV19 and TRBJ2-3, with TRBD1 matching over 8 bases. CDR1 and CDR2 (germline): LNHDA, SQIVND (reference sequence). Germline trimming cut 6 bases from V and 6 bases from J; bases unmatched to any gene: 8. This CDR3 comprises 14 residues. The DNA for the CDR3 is TGTGCCAGTAGAGGACAGGGCAGCTTCGATACGCAGTATTTT. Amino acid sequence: CASRGQGSFDTQYF.

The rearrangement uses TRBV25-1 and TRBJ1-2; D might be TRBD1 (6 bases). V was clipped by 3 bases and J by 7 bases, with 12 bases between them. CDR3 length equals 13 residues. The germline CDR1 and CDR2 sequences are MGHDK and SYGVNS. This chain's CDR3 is CASSDLGGPGYTF. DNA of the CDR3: TGTGCCAGCAGTGATTTGGGGGGCCCTGGCTACACCTTC.

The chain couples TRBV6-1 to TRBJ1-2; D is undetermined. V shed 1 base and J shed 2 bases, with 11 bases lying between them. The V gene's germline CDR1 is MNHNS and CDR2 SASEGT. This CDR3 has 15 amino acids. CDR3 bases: TGTGCCAGCAGTGAAGAGGATGAATACAACTATGGCTACACCTTC. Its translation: CASSEEDEYNYGYTF.

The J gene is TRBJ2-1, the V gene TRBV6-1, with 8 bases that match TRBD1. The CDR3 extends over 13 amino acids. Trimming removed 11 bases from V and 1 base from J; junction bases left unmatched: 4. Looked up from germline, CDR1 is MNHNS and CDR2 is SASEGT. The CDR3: CAVRDRSYNEQFF. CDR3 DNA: TGTGCCGTCCGGGACAGGTCCTACAATGAGCAGTTCTTC.

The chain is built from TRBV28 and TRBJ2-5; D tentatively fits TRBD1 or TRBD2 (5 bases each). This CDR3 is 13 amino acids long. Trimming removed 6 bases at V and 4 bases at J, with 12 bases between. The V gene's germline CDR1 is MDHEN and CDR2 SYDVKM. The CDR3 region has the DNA TGTGCCAGCAGGAGGCTGAGGGGAGAGACCCAGTACTTC. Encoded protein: CASRRLRGETQYF.

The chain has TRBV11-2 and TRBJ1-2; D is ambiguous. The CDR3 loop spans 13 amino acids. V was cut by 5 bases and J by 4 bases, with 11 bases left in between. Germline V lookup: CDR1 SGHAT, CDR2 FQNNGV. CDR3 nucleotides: TGTGCCAGCAGCCCACCTGGGAGCTATGGCTACACCTTC. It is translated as CASSPPGSYGYTF.

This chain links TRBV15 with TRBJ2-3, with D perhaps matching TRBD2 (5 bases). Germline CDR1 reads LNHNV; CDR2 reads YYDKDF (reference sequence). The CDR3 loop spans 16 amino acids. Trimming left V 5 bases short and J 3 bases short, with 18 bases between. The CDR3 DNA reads TGTGCCACCAGCGAGGGAGCCCGTGGGCTTACAGATACGCAGTATTTT. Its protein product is CATSEGARGLTDTQYF. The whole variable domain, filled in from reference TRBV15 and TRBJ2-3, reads DAMVIQNPRYQVTQFGKPVTLSCSQTLNHNVMYWYQQKSSQAPKLLFHYYDKDFNNEADTPDNFQSRRPNTSFCFLDIRSPGLGDTAMYLCATSEGARGLTDTQYFGPGTRLTVL.

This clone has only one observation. The CDR3 region is CASSLRNEETQYF. The CDR3 DNA reads TGTGCCAGCAGCTTGCGTAATGAAGAGACCCAGTACTTC. The chain recombines TRBV5-6 with TRBJ2-5; D remains unclear. The V gene lost 1 base and the J gene lost 3 bases, with 7 bases spanning the gap. Germline V gene sequence: CDR1 SGHDT, CDR2 YYEEEE. The CDR3 consists of 13 residues.

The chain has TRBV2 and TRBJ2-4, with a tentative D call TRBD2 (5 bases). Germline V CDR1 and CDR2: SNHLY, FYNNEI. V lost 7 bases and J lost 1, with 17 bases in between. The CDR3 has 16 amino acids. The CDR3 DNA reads TGTGCCAGCAAAGTCCTAACATCGGGGGCCAAAAACATTCAGTACTTC. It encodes CASKVLTSGAKNIQYF.

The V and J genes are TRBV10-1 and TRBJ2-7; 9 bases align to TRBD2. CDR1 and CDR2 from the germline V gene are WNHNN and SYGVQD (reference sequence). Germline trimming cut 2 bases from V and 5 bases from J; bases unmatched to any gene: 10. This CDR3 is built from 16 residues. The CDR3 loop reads CASSELLAGGLDEQYF. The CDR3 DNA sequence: TGCGCCAGCAGTGAGCTCCTTGCGGGAGGGCTTGACGAGCAGTACTTC.

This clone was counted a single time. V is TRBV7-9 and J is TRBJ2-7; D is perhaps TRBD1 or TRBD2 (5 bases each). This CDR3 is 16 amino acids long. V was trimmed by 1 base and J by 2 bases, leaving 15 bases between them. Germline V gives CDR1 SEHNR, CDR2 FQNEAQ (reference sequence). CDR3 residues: CASSLGKRGLPYEQYF. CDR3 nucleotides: TGTGCCAGCAGCTTAGGTAAACGGGGCCTACCCTACGAGCAGTACTTC.

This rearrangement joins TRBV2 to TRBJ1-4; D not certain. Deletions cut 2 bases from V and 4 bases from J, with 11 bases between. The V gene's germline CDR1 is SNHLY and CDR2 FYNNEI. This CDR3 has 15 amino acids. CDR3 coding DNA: TGTGCCAGCAGTGAACATCCCGGGTTTAATGAAAAACTGTTTTTT. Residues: CASSEHPGFNEKLFF.